Reported below is one TCR beta chain. This clone was seen once. Its specific antigen is unknown. Base qualities were left out, and no much larger clone turns up one base away. Trimming removed 6 bases from V and 6 bases from J; the gene matches leave 14 bases unexplained. There are 15 amino acids in the CDR3, from cysteine to phenylalanine inclusive. The DNA shown is the 45-base CDR3, in frame from base 1. The germline V gene gives CDR1 as SQVTM and CDR2 as ANQGSEA. The sample belongs to a study of CD8+ T cells in alopecia areata listed by TCRdb under 2018. About the investigation overall: Treated patients were enrolled in an open-label pilot trial of oral tofacitinib, 5 to 10 mg twice daily, for moderate-to-severe alopecia areata. Patients stayed on tofacitinib for 6 to 18 months and then had 6 months of follow-up off drug so that delayed response and recurrence could be assessed. For the treated patients, the SALT score, which quantifies what percentage of scalp surface area is affected, served as the measure of disease severity. High-throughput TCRbeta sequencing was used to examine T cell clonal expansion in alopecia areata in both the C3H/HeJ mouse model and human patients. Human TCRbeta sequencing covered scalp tissue and sorted CD4+ and CD8+ peripheral blood T cells from patchy and totalis/universalis alopecia areata patients and healthy controls. Biopsies were taken from tofacitinib-treated patients at baseline and again at 4 and 24 weeks into treatment, and several of those patients also had a later scalp biopsy. Scalp clonality was compared across normal scalp (n=4), patchy alopecia areata scalp (n=8), and alopecia totalis/universalis scalp (n=8). RNA came from the PAXgene miRNA kit for fixed scalp, the miRNeasy kit for PBMCs, and the RNeasy kit for mouse skin. immunoSEQ multiplex PCR using 35 Vbeta forward primers and 13 Jbeta reverse primers was used to amplify TCRbeta CDR3 regions. Points the paper makes about the study in general: Shared TCR sequences between patients were less evident than in mice, which may be partly attributable to HLA diversity in the patient population. Compared with normal scalp, lesional scalp, particularly in alopecia totalis/universalis, had higher clonality and more expanded CD8+ clones, which suggests antigenic drive. Scalp TCR repertoire analysis is complicated because resident alphabeta T cells in normal human skin are also sequenced, whereas mouse skin is dominated by gammadelta T cells. Scalp clonality and the number of expanded CD8+ clones among the top 100 scalp clones were significantly decreased by tofacitinib. During tofacitinib treatment, many expanded lesional clones stuck around in both scalp and blood, and this persistence may partly explain why relapse happens after treatment is stopped. Because the treated cohort was small and had only one nonresponder, larger studies are needed to examine links between baseline CD8+ expansion and response.

The sample's time point label, in plain terms: about 5 months on oral tofacitinib. In the paper's terms, the treatment or condition label means: oral pan-JAK inhibitor, 5-10 mg twice daily. Lesional scalp punch biopsies and peripheral blood were obtained from alopecia areata patients. PBMCs were isolated by density centrifugation and stained for CD3, CD4 and CD8, after which CD4+ and CD8+ T cells were sorted on a FACSAria. The method was the immunoSEQ multiplex PCR assay. RNA was extracted from all samples and reverse transcribed into cDNA as template for TCR sequencing. SuperScript III was used to make first-strand cDNA, primed with a 2:1 mix of oligo-dT and random hexamers. Amplification bias was assessed with a synthetic immune receptor repertoire, and residual bias was removed computationally. The source study handled its data this way. After raw reads were preprocessed to remove errors, the CDR3 was defined following IMGT conventions as running from the conserved cysteine to phenylalanine. Clonality was calculated as 1 minus Shannon entropy normalized by log2 of the number of productive unique TCRs. CD4 or CD8 identity of scalp clones was inferred by cross-referencing scalp TCRbeta sequences with sorted blood CD4 and CD8 repertoires. Imported from immuneACCESS, the table was reduced by TCRdb to in-frame sequences with V and J called. These copies leave out some clones; in studies compared against another copy, an unresolved V gene accounts for under half, and the cause of the remainder is not known. The V and J calls and clone size come from that table; D and trimming were worked out from the DNA. This sample is represented by nearly 200,000 clones; roughly 60% of them were singletons. The top ten hold 5.5% to 6% of the sample.

The TCR comes from a human donor with alopecia areata. Source: CD4+ T cells sorted from blood, taken at week 24, from a patient treated with tofacitinib. This receptor chain uses TRBV29-1 and TRBJ2-7; TRBD1 aligns with 10 central bases. The CDR3 sequence is CSVSIGGQGQGEQYF. Here is the DNA: TGCAGCGTCTCTATAGGGGGACAGGGGCAGGGCGAGCAGTACTTC.